The TCR beta chain under discussion was sequenced for a study of T cell responses to AZD1222 COVID-19 vaccine. Broader study findings: Repertoire sampling occurred only after the peak T cell response.

The protocol was immunoSEQ multiplex PCR, while the TCRdb copy is restricted to in-frame clones and leaves out a portion. The sample has about 48,000 clones, approximately 86% seen once; the top ten hold 5.5% to 7%. Germline V CDR1 and CDR2: KGHDR, SFDVKD. The CDR3 length is 17 residues. The V gene end was trimmed by 3 bases and the J gene end by 3 bases; junction bases not matched to a gene: 7. Turning to this clone: The antigen is not known.

The chain joins TRBV24-1 to TRBJ2-1; TRBD1 aligns across 10 bases. The sample consisted of peripheral blood, taken 28 days after the second AZD1222 dose. This receptor was obtained from an adult who received the AZD1222 COVID-19 vaccine. In nucleotides, the CDR3 is TGTGCCACCAGTGATCCCGCGGGACAGGGGAACTACAATGAGCAGTTCTTC. The encoded protein is CATSDPAGQGNYNEQFF.